These 9 T cell receptor beta chains were all obtained from the same sample, sequenced in a study of blood T cell repertoires in COVID-19. The data were produced by immunoSEQ multiplex PCR, yet TCRdb's version contains in-frame clones alone and is incomplete. The profile shows some 350,000 clones, 88% of them singletons. The sequenced sample was peripheral blood. Receptor source: a woman in her 70s with COVID-19, enrolled during active disease.

V usage is TRBV30 and J usage is TRBJ1-1; 10 nucleotides line up with TRBD1. There are 14 residues in the CDR3. The J segment lost 1 base and the V segment lost 3 bases, leaving 2 bases of the junction unmatched. From germline, CDR1 is GTSNPN and CDR2 SVGIG (reference sequence). In DNA, the CDR3 is TGTGCCTGGAGGGGACAGGGGACGAACACTGAAGCTTTCTTT. This sequence encodes CAWRGQGTNTEAFF.

The rearrangement links TRBV19 to TRBJ1-4, with a tentative D call TRBD1 (5 bases). This CDR3 has 14 amino acids. Germline V CDR1 and CDR2: LNHDA, SQIVND (reference sequence). Trimming took 6 bases from V and 5 from J, leaving 13 bases between them. The CDR3 reads CASSPGLLNEKLFF. CDR3 DNA sequence: TGTGCCAGTAGCCCGGGACTGCTGAATGAAAAACTGTTTTTT.

The chain has TRBV20-1 and TRBJ1-4, with 7 positions matching TRBD1. The CDR3 loop spans 17 amino acids. V lost 3 bases and J lost 4; bases outside the gene matches: 14. CDR1 and CDR2 from the germline V gene are DFQATT and SNEGSKA (reference sequence). DNA for the CDR3: TGCAGTGCTAGTCGGACACCCCGGGGGACAGTTAATGAAAAACTGTTTTTT. Translated: CSASRTPRGTVNEKLFF.

The J gene is TRBJ1-1, the V gene TRBV27; perhaps TRBD1 as D (5 bases). The CDR3 is made up of 16 amino acids. Germline assignment: CDR1 MNHEY and CDR2 SMNVEV (reference sequence). V was trimmed by 5 bases and J by 5 bases, leaving 21 bases between them. The chain's CDR3 is CASSPGYGGKTTEAFF. CDR3 bases: TGTGCCAGCAGTCCAGGGTACGGGGGGAAGACGACTGAAGCTTTCTTT.

The rearrangement uses TRBV5-5 and TRBJ1-2; D unresolved. This CDR3 region has 15 residues. Trimming took off 0 bases at V and 2 bases at J, with 11 bases between the two ends. Germline CDR1 and CDR2: SGHKS and YYEKEE (reference sequence). CDR3 nucleotide sequence: TGTGCCAGCAGCTTGGAAGGAGGGCTAAACTATGGCTACACCTTC. Translated: CASSLEGGLNYGYTF. Using reference TRBV5-5 and TRBJ1-2 for the parts outside the CDR3, the full variable domain is DAGVTQSPTHLIKTRGQQVTLRCSPISGHKSVSWYQQVLGQGPQFIFQYYEKEERGRGNFPDRFSARQFPNYSSELNVNALLLGDSALYLCASSLEGGLNYGYTFGSGTRLTVV.

The rearrangement uses TRBV29-1 and TRBJ2-2; possible D gene TRBD1, 6 bases. Between the trimmed V and J ends, which lost 6 bases and 2 bases, there was a span of 13 bases. Germline CDR1 SQVTM, CDR2 ANQGSEA. This CDR3 contains 14 residues. The CDR3 DNA is TGCAGCGTAGGTCAGGGGTTCAACACCGGGGAGCTGTTTTTT. Amino acids: CSVGQGFNTGELFF.

The V call is TRBV7-6, the J call TRBJ2-1, with 8 bases lining up with TRBD2. The germline gives CDR1 SGHVS, CDR2 FNYEAQ. The junction had 12 bases not matched to a gene; V was cut back by 5 bases and J by 6 bases. The CDR3 contains 16 residues. CDR3 coding DNA: TGTGCCAGCAGCCCAGCTCGGGGGGCGGGGGGCAATGAGCAGTTCTTC. Encoded protein: CASSPARGAGGNEQFF.

The V gene is TRBV28, the J gene TRBJ1-6, with no clear D. Germline CDR1 reads MDHEN; CDR2 reads SYDVKM. Deletions cut 10 bases from V and 0 bases from J, with 16 bases between. The CDR3 consists of 16 residues. In DNA form, the CDR3 reads TGTGCCACTGTAGGGTTTGGGAGCTCCTATAATTCACCCCTCCACTTT. Translation: CATVGFGSSYNSPLHF.

A few counts support this clone. Here the CDR3 reads CASSEGGGVNQETQYF. CDR3 in DNA: TGCGCCAGCAGTGAAGGCGGGGGGGTAAACCAAGAGACCCAGTACTTC. The chain joins TRBV10-1 to TRBJ2-5; 9 nucleotides align to TRBD2. Trimming at V came to 3 bases and at J to 0 bases, leaving 5 bases not matched to a gene. The CDR3 consists of 16 residues. Germline CDR1 WNHNN, CDR2 SYGVQD (reference sequence).